The next 20 T cell receptor beta chains were all read from a single sample in a study of shared clonotypes between healthy human individuals. TCRdb's copy holds only in-frame clones and misses some; the assay was immunoSEQ multiplex PCR. The table lists some 580,000 clones, 95% to 98% of them singletons. Sequences were obtained from naive CD4+ T cells sorted from blood. Subset of the sample: CD45RA+ positively selected. The receptors shown here come from a woman under 40 in good health.

Points on this clone: Other DNA sequences in the same sample also yield this CDR3. This chain uses TRBV28 with TRBJ2-2; a weak D match, TRBD2 (6 bases). CDR1 is MDHEN, CDR2 SYDVKM, per germline. The CDR3 sequence is 12 residues long. V was trimmed by 6 bases and J by 7 bases, leaving 9 bases between them. The CDR3 region is CASSLGLGELFF. CDR3 coding DNA: TGTGCCAGCAGCTTGGGACTCGGGGAGCTGTTTTTT.

This chain connects TRBV7-8 to TRBJ2-5; D is uncertain. V was clipped by 1 base and J by 0 bases, with 9 bases between them. The CDR3 loop spans 15 amino acids. Germline V gene lookup returns CDR1 SGHVS and CDR2 FQNEAQ. In DNA form, the CDR3 reads TGTGCCAGCAGCTTAGGGCGGACGGACCAAGAGACCCAGTACTTC. This gives the protein CASSLGRTDQETQYF.

The J gene is TRBJ2-7, the V gene TRBV30; D remains ambiguous. The V and J ends lost 2 bases and 2 bases respectively, with 10 bases between them. In germline, CDR1 is GTSNPN, CDR2 SVGIG (reference sequence). This CDR3 has 13 residues. The CDR3: CAWSWQATYEQYF. The CDR3 coding sequence is TGTGCCTGGAGTTGGCAGGCTACCTACGAGCAGTACTTC. The entire variable domain, with the rest obtained from reference TRBV30 and TRBJ2-7, is as follows: SQTIHQWPATLVQPVGSPLSLECTVEGTSNPNLYWYRQAAGRGLQLLFYSVGIGQISSEVPQNLSASRPQDRQFILSSKKLLLSDSGFYLCAWSWQATYEQYFGPGTRLTVT.

The chain recombines TRBV5-1 with TRBJ2-5; 10 bases map to TRBD2. CDR1 and CDR2 (germline): SGHRS, YFSETQ. The CDR3 is made up of 16 amino acids. J was trimmed by 4 bases and V by 4 bases; bases with no gene match: 10. The CDR3 sequence is CASSPLSGRASETQYF. Written as DNA, the CDR3 is TGCGCCAGCAGCCCTCTGAGCGGGAGGGCCTCAGAGACCCAGTACTTC.

V and J are TRBV18 and TRBJ2-4; D tentatively fits TRBD1 or TRBD2 (5 bases each). The germline V and J ends were trimmed by 6 bases and 0 bases, with 21 bases remaining between them. Germline CDR1 reads KGHSH; CDR2 reads LQKENI. This CDR3 contains 18 residues. CDR3 DNA sequence: TGTGCCAGCTCGCAAAGGAGAGGGGCGGTGGGAGCCAAAAACATTCAGTACTTC. Residues: CASSQRRGAVGAKNIQYF.

The chain combines TRBV9 with TRBJ2-7, with 8 positions matching TRBD2. Trimming took 0 bases from V and 2 from J; bases not matched to a gene: 4. This CDR3 has 15 residues. Germline values: CDR1 SGDLS, CDR2 YYNGEE. CDR3 sequence: CASSVDTSGTYEQYF. CDR3 in DNA: TGTGCCAGCAGCGTAGACACTAGCGGAACCTACGAGCAGTACTTC.

The chain employs TRBV28 and TRBJ2-3; 13 bases are shared with TRBD2. After removal of 5 bases from V and 4 bases from J, the junction contained 3 bases not matched to a gene. The CDR3 consists of 15 residues. CDR1 and CDR2 from the germline V gene are MDHEN and SYDVKM. For the CDR3, the DNA is TGTGCCAGCAGTACTAGCGGGAGGGCGGCAGATACGCAGTATTTT. Protein: CASSTSGRAADTQYF.

As to this clone: The same CDR3 also results from other DNA sequences found in this sample. This chain joins TRBV28 and TRBJ1-2; no reliable D call. V lost 5 bases, J lost 2 bases, and 6 bases lay in between. Germline V lookup: CDR1 MDHEN, CDR2 SYDVKM. The CDR3 length is 12 residues. Here the CDR3 reads CASSLDNYGYTF. The CDR3 DNA reads as TGTGCCAGCAGTCTCGACAACTATGGCTACACCTTC.

This chain uses TRBV5-4 with TRBJ2-7; 12 bases match TRBD2. V trimming: 3 bases; J trimming: 6 bases; junction bases outside the gene matches: 13. Germline V gives CDR1 SGHNT, CDR2 YYREEE (reference sequence). CDR3 length: 17 amino acids. CDR3 sequence reads: CASSSGLAGPLHTEQYF. DNA for the CDR3: TGTGCCAGCAGCTCCGGACTAGCGGGACCCCTCCATACCGAGCAGTACTTC.

This chain links TRBV19 with TRBJ2-1, with TRBD2 as a possible D gene (6 bases). CDR3 length: 13 residues. V was trimmed by 9 bases and J by 4 bases, leaving 13 bases between them. Germline V gives CDR1 LNHDA, CDR2 SQIVND (reference sequence). CDR3: CASQFSGYNEQFF. The CDR3 nucleotides read TGTGCCAGCCAGTTTAGCGGATACAATGAGCAGTTCTTC.

This clone was detected a few times. Other DNA sequences in this sample translate to the same CDR3. This chain uses TRBV5-1 with TRBJ1-1; no definite D call. Germline assignment: CDR1 SGHRS and CDR2 YFSETQ. The CDR3 loop spans 14 amino acids. V dropped 0 bases and J dropped 2 bases, with 8 bases sitting between them. DNA for the CDR3: TGCGCCAGCAGCTTGGCGGGATCCAACACTGAAGCTTTCTTT. Translating gives CASSLAGSNTEAFF.

V usage is TRBV5-1 and J usage is TRBJ1-2; 7 positions agree with TRBD1. The ends lost 0 bases at V and 6 bases at J; junction bases unmatched: 8. CDR1 is SGHRS, CDR2 YFSETQ, per germline. CDR3 length: 15 residues. CDR3: CASSLGGTEVNGYTF. The CDR3 region has the DNA TGCGCCAGCAGCTTGGGGGGGACAGAGGTAAATGGCTACACCTTC. Looking up the rest from reference TRBV5-1 and TRBJ1-2 gives the full variable domain: KAGVTQTPRYLIKTRGQQVTLSCSPISGHRSVSWYQQTPGQGLQFLFEYFSETQRNKGNFPGRFSGRQFSNSRSEMNVSTLELGDSALYLCASSLGGTEVNGYTFGSGTRLTVV.

This chain uses TRBV18 with TRBJ2-2; 9 bases line up with TRBD2. The CDR3 sequence is 17 residues long. V lost 2 bases, J lost 0 bases, and 4 bases stayed unmatched. Looked up from germline, CDR1 is KGHSH and CDR2 is LQKENI. CDR3 sequence reads: CASSPLSSGANTGELFF. DNA for the CDR3: TGTGCCAGCTCACCATTGTCTAGCGGGGCGAACACCGGGGAGCTGTTTTTT.

Of note for this clone: In the same sample, other DNA sequences code for this CDR3. The chain recombines TRBV28 with TRBJ2-7; D is perhaps TRBD1 (6 bases). The length of the CDR3 is 12 residues. V was cut by 6 bases and J by 7 bases, with 13 bases left in between. Germline V lookup: CDR1 MDHEN, CDR2 SYDVKM. The CDR3 nucleotides are TGTGCCAGCAGCTCTCAGGGGCTTGAGCAGTACTTC. Residues: CASSSQGLEQYF.

The chain combines TRBV2 with TRBJ2-2, with 8 nucleotides matching TRBD2. This CDR3 comprises 15 residues. V shed 8 bases, J shed 8 bases, and the junction held 13 bases outside the gene matches. Germline values: CDR1 SNHLY, CDR2 FYNNEI. The chain's CDR3 is CASRTASGSFGELFF. CDR3 DNA sequence: TGTGCCAGCCGCACCGCCAGCGGGAGTTTTGGGGAGCTGTTTTTT. Filled out from reference TRBV2 and TRBJ2-2, the complete variable domain reads EPEVTQTPSHQVTQMGQEVILRCVPISNHLYFYWYRQILGQKVEFLVSFYNNEISEKSEIFDDQFSVERPDGSNFTLKIRSTKLEDSAMYFCASRTASGSFGELFFGEGSRLTVL.

This rearrangement joins TRBV10-1 to TRBJ1-6; D is uncertain. Trimming left V 3 bases short and J 5 bases short, with 8 bases between. CDR3 length: 14 amino acids. Looked up from germline, CDR1 is WNHNN and CDR2 is SYGVQD (reference sequence). CDR3 sequence (DNA): TGCGCCAGCAGTGACGCAGGAAATAATTCACCCCTCCACTTT. As protein: CASSDAGNNSPLHF.

The J gene is TRBJ2-1, the V gene TRBV15; possibly TRBD2 for D (5 bases). The V end lost 5 bases, the J end lost 7 bases, and 21 bases lay between the germline ends. The CDR3 consists of 16 residues. In germline, CDR1 is LNHNV, CDR2 YYDKDF (reference sequence). CDR3 nucleotides: TGTGCCACCAGCCCTGAGGGATACGTGGGATTTAATGAGCAGTTCTTC. Translating gives CATSPEGYVGFNEQFF.

The V gene is TRBV27, the J gene TRBJ2-2, with D possibly being TRBD2 (6 bases). The CDR3 runs 14 residues. Germline V gives CDR1 MNHEY, CDR2 SMNVEV (reference sequence). The ends were cut back, 10 bases at V and 1 base at J, with 13 bases in the middle. The DNA of the CDR3 is TGTGCCACGCGGACTACCAGGAACACCGGGGAGCTGTTTTTT. It translates to CATRTTRNTGELFF.

V is TRBV28 and J is TRBJ2-7; the D gene could be TRBD1 or TRBD2 (7 bases each). The CDR3 has 12 residues. V lost 10 bases to trimming and J lost 2 bases, with 12 bases between them. Germline-derived CDR1 and CDR2 are MDHEN and SYDVKM. The CDR3 sequence: CATSGTAYEQYF. DNA of the CDR3: TGTGCCACCAGCGGGACAGCCTACGAGCAGTACTTC.

The rearrangement uses TRBV27 and TRBJ2-7; 9 positions match TRBD2. Germline V gene lookup returns CDR1 MNHEY and CDR2 SMNVEV (reference sequence). After removal of 3 bases from V and 6 bases from J, the junction contained 3 bases not matched to a gene. The CDR3 covers 13 residues. Written as DNA, the CDR3 is TGTGCCAGCAGTTTTAGCGGGGGCGGCGAGCAGTACTTC. Its protein product is CASSFSGGGEQYF.